Described below is a single T cell receptor beta chain sequence and its context. The target antigen is unknown. From germline, CDR1 is KGHSH and CDR2 LQKENI. This CDR3 is 17 amino acids long. V dropped 5 bases and J dropped 1 base, with 19 bases sitting between them. This sample is part of a study of glioma-infiltrating T cells. Study-level results: Non-neoplastic patients had below-expected tissue-blood divergence, while all gliomas exceeded expectation.

Amplification of TCR alpha and beta CDR3 regions from RNA used iRepertoire nested multiplex PCR. Input was about 100-450 ng of tissue mRNA or PBMC total RNA. TCRdb ran MiXCR on the multiplex PCR reads and lists one entry per CDR3 protein. The sample includes about 130,000 distinct CDR3 sequences, under 25% of them seen just once. This receptor was obtained from a human donor with low-grade glioma or glioblastoma, undergoing nonglioma brain surgery, or in good health (not recorded which). The chain joins TRBV18 to TRBJ2-3; the D gene is possibly TRBD2 (5 bases). Sequenced sample: glioma tissue, nonneoplastic brain tissue, or PBMCs (not recorded which). Written as DNA, the CDR3 is TGTGCCAGCTCAAGAACGGGCCCGGGAAGTCGCACAGATACGCAGTATTTT. Protein product: CASSRTGPGSRTDTQYF.